This T cell receptor (beta chain) was retrieved from a study of T cell repertoires in cytomegalovirus infection. The wider study: HLA-B-restricted CMV epitopes that are well studied were used alongside recently identified HLA-C-restricted ones.

Study-wide results and limits: Clonotype analysis showed dominance of the ex vivo response by HLA-C-restricted CMV-specific TCR beta clonotypes.

MiXCR, run by TCRdb on the reads, gives a single entry per CDR3 protein. Here the sample spans 450,000 to 600,000 distinct CDR3 sequences, under 55% being singletons. Turning to this clonotype: Its antigen is unidentified.

CDR1 is MDHEN, CDR2 SYDVKM, per germline. CDR3 length equals 16 residues. V was pared by 5 bases and J by 7 bases, with 21 bases between. This chain links TRBV28 with TRBJ2-1; D not resolved. The starting material was cultured PBMCs, obtained from culture after CMV antigen stimulation. The origin of this receptor is a human donor in good health (CMV status not recorded). Some clones in this sample may be carry-over from other donors' samples. Written as DNA, the CDR3 is TGTGCCAGCAGTCTCCCGACTGGTGCTGGGTCTAATGAGCAGTTCTTC. The encoded protein is CASSLPTGAGSNEQFF.